The clone carrying this T cell receptor beta chain was picked up a small number of times. TRAV- and TRBV-specific primers, spanning alpha and beta chains, primed first-strand cDNA. It was with a constant-region primer and a V-primer adapter that TCRs were amplified over about 20 PCR cycles. It was by in vitro transcription that isolated mRNA was amplified. TCRdb recomputed calls from the reads with MiXCR, one row per CDR3 protein. The table shows about 100,000 distinct CDR3 sequences, with less than 25% occurring only once. Time point denoted: after trial treatment. Treatment denoted: LDRT plus nivolumab, ipilimumab, low-dose cyclophosphamide and aspirin (RACIN trial). Each donor was administered nivolumab, ipilimumab, aspirin, low-dose cyclophosphamide and low-dose radiotherapy. These data originate in a study of low-dose radiotherapy and immunotherapy resistance in tumors. The wider study: Cohort 1 was treated with 0.5 Gy per fraction at 2-week intervals, amounting to 6.5 Gy overall. The 200 mg/m2 dose of intravenous cyclophosphamide was given every two weeks, one day before radiation and immunotherapy.

Trimming took 5 bases from V and 2 from J; bases not matched to a gene: 6. The germline V gene has CDR1 SEHNR and CDR2 FQNEAQ (reference sequence). The CDR3 contains 14 residues. This TCR was sampled from a male donor with prostate cancer. V usage is TRBV7-9 and J usage is TRBJ2-7; TRBD1 matches 7 bases. The sequenced sample was PBMCs, obtained after low-dose radiotherapy plus immunotherapy. CDR3: CASSRKGTAYEQYF. As DNA, the CDR3 is TGTGCCAGCAGCCGAAAAGGGACAGCCTACGAGCAGTACTTC.